The 17 T cell receptor beta chains in this list originate from one sample, sequenced in a study of blood T cells in healthy people across ages. Through a sample-barcoded 5' primer and a J-beta primer mix, a second PCR was run for roughly 6 to 12 cycles. Using its own MiXCR run on the 5' RACE reads, TCRdb lists one record per CDR3 protein. Here the sample spans about 780,000 distinct CDR3 sequences, 20% to 30% being singletons. These data were also filed under a second study, of T cells of mothers and their children.

The specimen sequenced was blood. These TCRs come from a boy aged 5-17 years in good health.

This clonotype was detected a few times. A much larger clone differs from this one at a single base, so this may be a read error. The rearrangement uses TRBV20-1 and TRBJ2-1, with 9 bases that match TRBD2. The DNA end lines up better with TRBJ2-7; the J call may be wrong. The germline V gene has CDR1 DFQATT and CDR2 SNEGSKA (reference sequence). This CDR3 is built from 14 residues. In DNA, the CDR3 is TGCAGTGCTAGAGTTGAGCGGGGGGTCCACGAGCAGTACTTC. It encodes CSARVERGVHEQYF.

A few counts support this clonotype. In DNA, the CDR3 is TGTGCCACCAGTGATGTGAGAGGCTTTCAAGAGACCCAGTACTTC. Its protein product is CATSDVRGFQETQYF. V usage is TRBV24-1 and J usage is TRBJ2-5; D is uncertain. The germline V and J ends were trimmed by 3 bases and 2 bases, with 12 bases remaining between them. Germline lookup yields CDR1 KGHDR and CDR2 SFDVKD. This CDR3 has 15 residues.

In its sample, this clonotype was seen once. The rearrangement joins TRBV29-1 to TRBJ1-2; D unclear. The CDR3 covers 17 residues. The V gene lost 5 bases and the J gene lost 4 bases, with 26 bases spanning the gap. Germline V gives CDR1 SQVTM, CDR2 ANQGSEA. CDR3 DNA: TGCAGCGTTCCCAACTTCTCCACGGGAGTTAACTCCTATGGCTACACCTTC. It translates to CSVPNFSTGVNSYGYTF.

Note on this clonotype: A read error may account for a junction end that differs from germline. V usage is TRBV3-1 and J usage is TRBJ2-5; D not certain. Germline lookup yields CDR1 LGHDT and CDR2 YNNKEL (reference sequence). This CDR3 region has 14 residues. DNA of the CDR3: TGTGCCAACAGCCAAAGGTTCGAGCAAGAGACCCAGTACTTC. Its protein is CANSQRFEQETQYF.

This rearrangement joins TRBV5-1 to TRBJ2-5; a possible D gene is TRBD2 (6 bases). The DNA end lines up better with TRBJ2-7; the J call may be wrong. The CDR3 spans 13 residues. The germline CDR1 and CDR2 sequences are SGHRS and YFSETQ. CDR3 residues: CASSWAGTHEQYF. CDR3 DNA: TGCGCCAGCAGCTGGGCGGGGACCCACGAGCAGTACTTC.

In its sample, this clonotype was seen a few times. The J gene is TRBJ1-5, the V gene TRBV12-3 or TRBV12-4, with D possibly matching TRBD1 (6 bases). This CDR3 comprises 14 residues. V lost 3 bases and J lost 1, with 7 bases in between. CDR3 in DNA: TGTGCCAGCAGTTTCCAGGGGAGCAATCAGCCCCAGCATTTT. Encoded protein: CASSFQGSNQPQHF.

This clonotype was observed a few times. V usage is TRBV20-1 and J usage is TRBJ2-5; TRBD1 is a possible D gene (6 bases). Germline CDR1 is DFQATT and CDR2 is SNEGSKA (reference sequence). Trimming stripped 5 bases from V and 5 bases from J, with 15 bases between. The CDR3 has 13 amino acids. Here the CDR3 DNA reads TGCAGTGCTCGAGGGCAGGGGTTGGAGACCCAGTACTTC. Protein: CSARGQGLETQYF.

The genes are TRBV11-2 and TRBJ2-7; D gene unclear. CDR1 and CDR2 (germline): SGHAT, FQNNGV. The V gene lost 7 bases and the J gene lost 3 bases, with 10 bases spanning the gap. CDR3 size: 12 residues. CDR3 coding DNA: TGTGCCAGCAATGAAGGGTTCTACGAGCAGTACTTC. This codes for CASNEGFYEQYF.

This clonotype was observed a handful of times. V and J are TRBV29-1 and TRBJ1-5; 7 bases line up with TRBD1. Germline trimming cut 7 bases from V and 7 bases from J; bases unmatched to any gene: 10. This CDR3 comprises 13 residues. CDR1 is SQVTM, CDR2 ANQGSEA, per germline. The CDR3, as DNA: TGCAGCGCGTCACGGGACAGTCAGCAGCCCCAGCATTTT. Translated: CSASRDSQQPQHF.

This chain uses TRBV6-1 with TRBJ1-2; D is unclear. This CDR3 has 15 amino acids. Germline V gives CDR1 MNHNS, CDR2 SASEGT. Trimming removed 2 bases from V and 7 bases from J, with 17 bases in between. This chain's CDR3 is CASSEPPPRLGGYTF. CDR3 DNA: TGTGCCAGCAGTGAACCCCCTCCCAGGCTCGGTGGCTACACCTTC.

V usage is TRBV29-1 and J usage is TRBJ2-1, with 7 bases fitting TRBD1. V shed 7 bases, J shed 0 bases, and the junction held 6 bases outside the gene matches. This CDR3 is built from 14 residues. Germline assignment: CDR1 SQVTM and CDR2 ANQGSEA. This CDR3 is CSAGQASSYNEQFF. The CDR3 nucleotides read TGCAGCGCCGGACAGGCGAGCTCCTACAATGAGCAGTTCTTC.

The V and J genes are TRBV7-2 and TRBJ1-2; TRBD1 might be the D (6 bases). The CDR3 length is 13 residues. Germline V gene sequence: CDR1 SGHTA, CDR2 FQGNSA. Trimming stripped 3 bases from V and 10 bases from J, with 15 bases between. This CDR3 is CASSFRRDIPYTF. The CDR3, as DNA: TGTGCCAGCAGCTTTCGACGGGACATCCCCTACACCTTC. Variable domain in full (rest from reference TRBV7-2 and TRBJ1-2): GAGVSQSPSNKVTEKGKDVELRCDPISGHTALYWYRQSLGQGLEFLIYFQGNSAPDKSGLPSDRFSAERTGGSVSTLTIQRTQQEDSAVYLCASSFRRDIPYTFGSGTRLTVV.

V is TRBV6-6 and J is TRBJ2-3; 9 bases are shared with TRBD2. Germline CDR1 MNHNY, CDR2 SVGAGI (reference sequence). Germline trimming cut 8 bases from V and 1 base from J; bases unmatched to any gene: 10. The CDR3 totals 16 residues. The CDR3 is CASWGDASGGTDTQYF. CDR3 coding DNA: TGTGCCAGCTGGGGTGATGCTAGCGGGGGCACAGATACGCAGTATTTT.

This clonotype was observed a handful of times. The V call is TRBV9, the J call TRBJ1-2, with a weak D call TRBD1 (5 bases). CDR1 is SGDLS, CDR2 YYNGEE, per germline. The CDR3 runs 15 residues. V shed 1 base and J shed 5 bases, with 15 bases lying between them. In DNA, the CDR3 is TGTGCCAGCAGCGTAAGCGGGGCGGCGAATTATGGCTACACCTTC. Encoded protein: CASSVSGAANYGYTF. The full variable domain, with the rest looked up from reference TRBV9 and TRBJ1-2, is DSGVTQTPKHLITATGQRVTLRCSPRSGDLSVYWYQQSLDQGLQFLIQYYNGEERAKGNILERFSAQQFPDLHSELNLSSLELGDSALYFCASSVSGAANYGYTFGSGTRLTVV.

This clonotype has more than one count but fewer than ten. The chain joins TRBV6-2 or TRBV6-3 to TRBJ2-2, with 12 bases matching TRBD2. The V segment lost 6 bases and the J segment 5 bases; nucleotides outside the gene matches: 16. Germline CDR1 and CDR2: MNHEY and SVGEGT. This CDR3 is built from 19 residues. Written as DNA, the CDR3 is TGTGCCAGCAGCTACCCCATCACTAGCGGGGGGCTCCTAACCGGGGAGCTGTTTTTT. Protein: CASSYPITSGGLLTGELFF.

This clonotype was seen at least ten times. This chain uses TRBV7-2 with TRBJ2-3; D ambiguous. V was pared by 6 bases and J by 0 bases, with 4 bases between. The germline CDR1 and CDR2 sequences are SGHTA and FQGNSA. This CDR3 has 12 amino acids. The CDR3 DNA follows: TGTGCCAGCAGTACTAGCACAGATACGCAGTATTTT. Translating it yields CASSTSTDTQYF.

The chain uses TRBV5-1 and TRBJ2-7; TRBD1 agrees at 7 bases. Unmatched junction bases numbered 4, after V lost 4 bases and J lost 0 bases. The CDR3 loop spans 14 amino acids. From germline, CDR1 is SGHRS and CDR2 YFSETQ. The CDR3 bases are TGCGCCAGCAGCGATCGGGACAGCTCCTACGAGCAGTACTTC. Amino acids: CASSDRDSSYEQYF.